A selection of T cell receptor beta chains follows, all from one sample in a study of Graves' ophthalmopathy and Graves' hyperthyroidism. MiXCR, applied by TCRdb to the multiplex PCR reads, yields one record per CDR3 protein. The sample consists of about 230,000 distinct CDR3 sequences, about 46% of them appearing once. The sample comprised peripheral blood. The receptors here all came from an adult man with Graves' ophthalmopathy. CDR3s include the opening cysteine and the closing phenylalanine or tryptophan. Each record gives: CDR3 protein, CDR3 DNA, D gene, clone size, J gene, V gene. The D gene is left open where the match is weak. Clone size is stated in some rows and not others, as once, few, many or a class when expanded.

CSAAGLNTGELFF TGCAGTGCAGCCGGGTTAAACACCGGGGAGCTGTTTTTT NA NA TRBJ2-2 TRBV20-1
CSATGQGASYEQYF TGCAGTGCAACAGGACAGGGGGCGAGCTACGAGCAGTACTTC TRBD1 few TRBJ2-7 TRBV20-1
CASSPPGRGTEAFF TGTGCCAGCTCACCACCAGGAAGGGGCACTGAAGCTTTCTTT NA NA TRBJ1-1 TRBV19
CASKEQGALGYTF TGTGCCAGCAAGGAGCAGGGGGCGCTTGGCTACACCTTC TRBD1 many TRBJ1-2 TRBV7-9
CSASSENTEAFF TGCAGTGCTAGTTCAGAGAACACTGAAGCTTTCTTT NA NA TRBJ1-1 TRBV20-1
CASSSVPGQGAFEQYF TGTGCCAGCAGCTCCGTTCCGGGACAGGGGGCGTTCGAGCAGTACTTC TRBD1 NA TRBJ2-7 TRBV15
CASSILDSNQPQHF TGTGCCAGTAGTATCCTCGACAGTAATCAGCCCCAGCATTTT NA NA TRBJ1-5 TRBV19
CSVDETGERQHF TGCAGCGTTGACGAGACAGGGGAGCGCCAGCATTTT TRBD1 NA TRBJ1-5 TRBV29-1
CATSRDRGIPYEQYF TGTGCCACCAGCAGGGACAGGGGGATCCCCTACGAGCAGTACTTC TRBD1 NA TRBJ2-7 TRBV15
CAIAAGGNTDTQYF TGTGCCATCGCGGCGGGGGGGAACACAGATACGCAGTATTTT TRBD2 few TRBJ2-3 TRBV10-3
CASSPDSGTGEAFF TGTGCCAGCAGCCCGGACAGTGGCACCGGGGAAGCTTTCTTT NA NA TRBJ1-1 TRBV7-9
CSVQRQGTEAFF TGCAGCGTCCAAAGACAGGGAACTGAAGCTTTCTTT TRBD1 few TRBJ1-1 TRBV29-1
CASGEGRAGNEKLFF TGTGCCAGTGGCGAGGGTAGGGCCGGGAATGAAAAACTGTTTTTT NA many TRBJ1-4 TRBV2
CASSHTPRGSYEQYF TGCGCCAGCAGCCACACGCCCAGGGGGTCCTACGAGCAGTACTTC TRBD1 NA TRBJ2-7 TRBV4-1
CASAGAETQYF TGTGCCAGCGCGGGAGCAGAGACCCAGTACTTC TRBD2 NA TRBJ2-5 TRBV12-3/TRBV12-4
CASSSTGAYEQYF TGTGCCAGCAGCTCGACAGGGGCGTACGAGCAGTACTTC TRBD1 few TRBJ2-7 TRBV7-9
CATSESLGNTIYF TGTGCCACCAGTGAGTCGCTTGGAAACACCATATATTTT NA NA TRBJ1-3 TRBV24-1
CASSSTGQGYGYTF TGTGCCAGCAGCTCTACGGGACAGGGGTATGGCTACACCTTC TRBD1 NA TRBJ1-2 TRBV13
CSASPYGYTF TGCAGTGCTAGCCCCTATGGCTACACCTTC NA NA TRBJ1-2 TRBV20-1
CASSIVQDLGNTIYF TGTGCCAGTAGTATTGTGCAGGACCTTGGAAACACCATATATTTT NA NA TRBJ1-3 TRBV19
CSAGDLGDYGNQPQHF TGCAGTGCTGGAGATCTTGGCGATTACGGCAATCAGCCCCAGCATTTT NA NA TRBJ1-5 TRBV20-1
CATSDPAPGTGELFF TGTGCCACCAGTGATCCCGCGCCCGGCACCGGGGAGCTGTTTTTT NA NA TRBJ2-2 TRBV24-1
CASSLQDRDPSPLHF TGTGCCAGCAGCCTCCAGGACAGGGACCCTTCACCCCTCCACTTT TRBD1 many TRBJ1-6 TRBV7-2
CASSPNIGETSYTQYF TGTGCCAGCAGCCCTAATATCGGGGAGACATCCTATACGCAGTATTTT NA many TRBJ2-3 TRBV7-9
CSAIKGDGQPQHF TGCAGTGCCATCAAGGGGGACGGTCAGCCCCAGCATTTT NA NA TRBJ1-5 TRBV20-1
CASSPTGSLGNEQYF TGTGCCAGCAGCCCGACAGGGAGTTTGGGCAATGAGCAGTACTTC TRBD1 NA TRBJ2-7 TRBV5-1
CASSLVRGTEKLFF TGTGCCAGCAGCTTAGTAAGAGGGACTGAAAAACTGTTTTTT NA NA TRBJ1-4 TRBV7-9
CATSDKGGMNTEAFF TGTGCCACCAGTGATAAGGGGGGCATGAACACTGAAGCTTTCTTT NA few TRBJ1-1 TRBV24-1
CASSIFRDNQPQHF TGTGCCAGCAGCATATTCCGGGACAATCAGCCCCAGCATTTT NA few TRBJ1-5 TRBV7-8
CASRTGTFAYEQYF TGTGCCAGCAGGACCGGGACATTTGCCTACGAGCAGTACTTC NA few TRBJ2-7 TRBV7-2
CSVDTPGANVLTF TGCAGCGTTGACACTCCTGGGGCCAACGTCCTGACTTTC NA many TRBJ2-6 TRBV29-1
CASSLAGTSGETQYF TGTGCCAGCAGCTTAGCTGGGACTAGCGGAGAGACCCAGTACTTC TRBD2 few TRBJ2-5 TRBV7-8
CASSSVAAGTALYNEQFF TGTGCCAGCAGCTCAGTCGCAGCGGGAACAGCCCTTTACAATGAGCAGTTCTTC TRBD2 NA TRBJ2-1 TRBV11-3
CASSQGRPLNTEAFF TGCGCCAGCAGCCAAGGGCGACCCTTGAACACTGAAGCTTTCTTT NA NA TRBJ1-1 TRBV4-1
CASSTAEGERSPLHF TGTGCCAGCAGTACGGCGGAAGGGGAGCGGTCACCCCTCCACTTT NA NA TRBJ1-6 TRBV7-2
CASGLPGYGYTF TGTGCTAGTGGTTTACCGGGATATGGCTACACCTTC NA NA TRBJ1-2 TRBV12-5
CATSRKSGDSFNQPQHF TGTGCCACCAGCAGGAAAAGTGGGGACTCATTCAATCAGCCCCAGCATTTT NA NA TRBJ1-5 TRBV15
CSAIPHWLRSTEAFF TGCAGTGCTATCCCCCACTGGCTGCGCAGCACTGAAGCTTTCTTT NA few TRBJ1-1 TRBV20-1
CASSFYRESPLHF TGTGCCAGCAGTTTTTACAGGGAATCACCCCTCCACTTT NA few TRBJ1-6 TRBV6-6
CASSQEDSGGYTF TGCGCCAGCAGCCAAGAGGACAGTGGTGGCTACACCTTC NA NA TRBJ1-2 TRBV4-1